This is a list of T cell receptor beta chains from one sample in a study of T-cell memory formation after mild COVID-19. Each CDR3 protein gets one entry after TCRdb re-called the 5' RACE reads with MiXCR. The data hold hundreds of thousands of distinct CDR3 sequences, with about a sixth observed a single time. The source material was PBMCs or a T cell subset sorted from them (not recorded which). Receptor source: an adult woman who had mild COVID-19 (a few samples of this study predate the infection). Cell type and time point are not known. Each CDR3 is given with its conserved first and last residue. The D gene is left open where the match is weak. The size field is filled for only some rows; it gives once, few, many or a size class.

j_call: TRBJ1-5
d_call: .
clone_size: .
v_call: TRBV20-1
cdr3_nt: TGCAGTGCTGTATTACAGGGTAGGGGCAATCAGCCCCAGCATTTT
cdr3_aa: CSAVLQGRGNQPQHF

j_call: TRBJ2-7
d_call: TRBD1
clone_size: .
v_call: TRBV28
cdr3_nt: TGTGCCAGCCCTCCCGCCGGGACAGGGGGCCTCTCCTACGAGCAGTACTTC
cdr3_aa: CASPPAGTGGLSYEQYF

j_call: TRBJ2-5
d_call: TRBD2
clone_size: .
v_call: TRBV2
cdr3_nt: TGTGCCAGCAGTGGGACTAGCGGGGTCGCGGTGGAGACCCAGTACTTC
cdr3_aa: CASSGTSGVAVETQYF

j_call: TRBJ2-1
d_call: TRBD2
clone_size: .
v_call: TRBV18
cdr3_nt: TGTGCCAGCTCACCGCGTGGACGGGAGGGCCAGAATGAGCAGTTCTTC
cdr3_aa: CASSPRGREGQNEQFF

j_call: TRBJ1-2
d_call: .
clone_size: few
v_call: TRBV6-1
cdr3_nt: TGTGCCAGCAGGGGGATGGGGGCTGAAGGCTACACCTTC
cdr3_aa: CASRGMGAEGYTF

j_call: TRBJ2-2
d_call: .
clone_size: few
v_call: TRBV19
cdr3_nt: TGTGCCAGTAGTAGTCTTCCGAACACCGGGGAGCTGTTTTTT
cdr3_aa: CASSSLPNTGELFF

j_call: TRBJ2-5
d_call: .
clone_size: .
v_call: TRBV5-1
cdr3_nt: TGCGCCAGCAGCTTGAAAATAGGGGAACAAGAGACCCAGTACTTC
cdr3_aa: CASSLKIGEQETQYF

j_call: TRBJ2-1
d_call: TRBD2
clone_size: few
v_call: TRBV20-1
cdr3_nt: TGCAGTGCCCCGACTAGCGGGGGGGCCAATGAGCAGTTCTTC
cdr3_aa: CSAPTSGGANEQFF

j_call: TRBJ2-2
d_call: .
clone_size: .
v_call: TRBV20-1
cdr3_nt: TGCAGTGCTAGTCGGGCCGGGGAGCTGTTTTTT
cdr3_aa: CSASRAGELFF

j_call: TRBJ2-3
d_call: TRBD2
clone_size: .
v_call: TRBV7-8
cdr3_nt: TGTGCCAGCAGCTTGGGGCGGGGGGGGCGCACAGATACGCAGTATTTT
cdr3_aa: CASSLGRGGRTDTQYF

j_call: TRBJ2-3
d_call: TRBD2
clone_size: .
v_call: TRBV9
cdr3_nt: TGTGCCAGCAGCAGTCCGGGACTAGCCCCTACGCAGTATTTT
cdr3_aa: CASSSPGLAPTQYF

j_call: TRBJ2-1
d_call: TRBD1
clone_size: many
v_call: TRBV7-6
cdr3_nt: TGTGCCAGCAGCTTCGGACAGGGGAGCTCCTACAATGAGCAGTTCTTC
cdr3_aa: CASSFGQGSSYNEQFF

j_call: TRBJ2-3
d_call: .
clone_size: .
v_call: TRBV29-1
cdr3_nt: TGCAGCGTTCAGGGCTCGGGAGATACGCAGTATTTT
cdr3_aa: CSVQGSGDTQYF

j_call: TRBJ2-5
d_call: .
clone_size: few
v_call: TRBV24-1
cdr3_nt: TGTGCCACCGCCCAAGGGGAGAAAGAGACCCAGTACTTC
cdr3_aa: CATAQGEKETQYF

j_call: TRBJ2-1
d_call: .
clone_size: .
v_call: TRBV5-8
cdr3_nt: TGTGCCAGCGAGACTAGACGGAACAATGAGCAGTTCTTC
cdr3_aa: CASETRRNNEQFF

j_call: TRBJ1-5
d_call: .
clone_size: .
v_call: TRBV20-1
cdr3_nt: TGCAGTGCCGTCAGGGAGGGCCGCTATAGCAATCAGCCCCAGCATTTT
cdr3_aa: CSAVREGRYSNQPQHF

j_call: TRBJ2-7
d_call: .
clone_size: .
v_call: TRBV30
cdr3_nt: TGTGCCTGGAGTGTACTTGGGGGAGCCCCTGCCTACGAGCAGTACTTC
cdr3_aa: CAWSVLGGAPAYEQYF

j_call: TRBJ1-2
d_call: .
clone_size: .
v_call: TRBV9
cdr3_nt: TGTGCCAGCAGCGTAGGAACGACCTCTAACTATGGCTACACCTTC
cdr3_aa: CASSVGTTSNYGYTF

j_call: TRBJ2-7
d_call: TRBD1
clone_size: .
v_call: TRBV6-6
cdr3_nt: TGTGCCAGCAGTGGGACCGGGACAGCCACCTACGAGCAGTACTTC
cdr3_aa: CASSGTGTATYEQYF

j_call: TRBJ2-3
d_call: .
clone_size: few
v_call: TRBV5-4
cdr3_nt: TGTGCCAGCAGCCCGCCGACTCATAGCACAGATACGCAGTATTTT
cdr3_aa: CASSPPTHSTDTQYF

j_call: TRBJ1-2
d_call: .
clone_size: many
v_call: TRBV29-1
cdr3_nt: TGCAGCGTTGATTCGGGAATCACTATTTATAACTATGGCTACACCTTC
cdr3_aa: CSVDSGITIYNYGYTF

j_call: TRBJ2-1
d_call: TRBD1
clone_size: few
v_call: TRBV15
cdr3_nt: TGTGCCACCAGTCGGGACAGGACCTCCTACAATGAGCAGTTCTTC
cdr3_aa: CATSRDRTSYNEQFF

j_call: TRBJ2-1
d_call: TRBD1
clone_size: .
v_call: TRBV12-3/TRBV12-4
cdr3_nt: TGTGCCAGCAGTAAATTTGCCGGGGGACAGGGCTACAATGAGCAGTTCTTC
cdr3_aa: CASSKFAGGQGYNEQFF

j_call: TRBJ2-3
d_call: TRBD1
clone_size: many
v_call: TRBV7-9
cdr3_nt: TGTGCCAGCAGCCGCGTCGGGACAGGGGGCATGGATACGCAGTATTTT
cdr3_aa: CASSRVGTGGMDTQYF

j_call: TRBJ1-1
d_call: .
clone_size: few
v_call: TRBV5-4
cdr3_nt: TGTGCCAGCAGTGCCGGCACTGGGAGGAAGGCTTTCTTT
cdr3_aa: CASSAGTGRKAFF

j_call: TRBJ2-6
d_call: TRBD1
clone_size: .
v_call: TRBV12-3/TRBV12-4
cdr3_nt: TGTGCCAGCAGAGGTGTGGACAGGGTAAATGGGGCCAACGTCCTGACTTTC
cdr3_aa: CASRGVDRVNGANVLTF

j_call: TRBJ2-1
d_call: TRBD2
clone_size: few
v_call: TRBV27
cdr3_nt: TGTGCCAGCAGTTTAGAGACTAGCGGGAGGGGAGAGCAGTTCTTC
cdr3_aa: CASSLETSGRGEQFF

j_call: TRBJ2-3
d_call: TRBD1
clone_size: .
v_call: TRBV4-3
cdr3_nt: TGCGCCAGCAGCCCGTCTACGGGACAGCCGAACACAGATACGCAGTATTTT
cdr3_aa: CASSPSTGQPNTDTQYF

j_call: TRBJ1-2
d_call: .
clone_size: .
v_call: TRBV12-3/TRBV12-4
cdr3_nt: TGTGCCACCAGGCGGAGGGGGAACTATGGCTACACCTTC
cdr3_aa: CATRRRGNYGYTF

j_call: TRBJ2-1
d_call: .
clone_size: few
v_call: TRBV7-3
cdr3_nt: TGTGCCAGCAGCCGCCGTGCGGCTGCTCCCAATGAGCAGTTCTTC
cdr3_aa: CASSRRAAAPNEQFF

j_call: TRBJ2-2
d_call: .
clone_size: .
v_call: TRBV15
cdr3_nt: TGTGCCACCAGCAGAGAACGGGGACACTCGAACACCGGGGAGCTGTTTTTT
cdr3_aa: CATSRERGHSNTGELFF

j_call: TRBJ2-1
d_call: TRBD2
clone_size: many
v_call: TRBV5-1
cdr3_nt: TGCGCCAGCAGCTCGGAGACTAGCGGGGACAATGAGCAGTTCTTC
cdr3_aa: CASSSETSGDNEQFF

j_call: TRBJ2-5
d_call: .
clone_size: many
v_call: TRBV21-1
cdr3_nt: TGTGCCAGCAGCGTCCCCCAGCAGGGGGCGGAACAAGAGACCCAGTACTTC
cdr3_aa: CASSVPQQGAEQETQYF

j_call: TRBJ2-1
d_call: TRBD2
clone_size: .
v_call: TRBV3-1
cdr3_nt: TGTGCCAGCAGCCAAGATAGCGGGAGCAACAATGAGCAGTTCTTC
cdr3_aa: CASSQDSGSNNEQFF

j_call: TRBJ1-2
d_call: .
clone_size: .
v_call: TRBV9
cdr3_nt: TGTGCCAGCAGCGGGGGGGCCTTTGGTGGCTATGGCTACACCTTC
cdr3_aa: CASSGGAFGGYGYTF

j_call: TRBJ1-1
d_call: .
clone_size: few
v_call: TRBV12-3/TRBV12-4
cdr3_nt: TGTGCCAGCATTGGAGATATTACGAACACTGAAGCTTTCTTT
cdr3_aa: CASIGDITNTEAFF

j_call: TRBJ2-5
d_call: .
clone_size: many
v_call: TRBV7-9
cdr3_nt: TGTGCCAGCAGCTACCTAGGGGGGGTCCAAGAGACCCAGTACTTC
cdr3_aa: CASSYLGGVQETQYF

j_call: TRBJ2-3
d_call: .
clone_size: few
v_call: TRBV27
cdr3_nt: TGTGCCAGCAGTCCGCCGTCAGATACGCAGTATTTT
cdr3_aa: CASSPPSDTQYF

j_call: TRBJ1-2
d_call: .
clone_size: few
v_call: TRBV20-1
cdr3_nt: TGCAGTGCTAGAGATTTCGCTCGGTCGACGAATCTCTCCCGGGCCTATGGCTACACCTTC
cdr3_aa: CSARDFARSTNLSRAYGYTF

j_call: TRBJ1-1
d_call: TRBD1
clone_size: many
v_call: TRBV15
cdr3_nt: TGTGCCACCAGCAGAGATAGGACAGGGCTTACTGAAGCTTTCTTT
cdr3_aa: CATSRDRTGLTEAFF

j_call: TRBJ2-7
d_call: .
clone_size: .
v_call: TRBV6-1
cdr3_nt: TGTGCTGTCGGGGGATCCTACGAGCAGTACTTC
cdr3_aa: CAVGGSYEQYF

j_call: TRBJ1-5
d_call: .
clone_size: .
v_call: TRBV20-1
cdr3_nt: TGCAGTGCTAGAGATCAGGAGAGCAATCAGCCCCAGCATTTT
cdr3_aa: CSARDQESNQPQHF

j_call: TRBJ2-7
d_call: .
clone_size: .
v_call: TRBV9
cdr3_nt: TGTGCCAGCAGCCCTATTCAGAGTTCCTACGAGCAGTACTTC
cdr3_aa: CASSPIQSSYEQYF

j_call: TRBJ2-1
d_call: .
clone_size: few
v_call: TRBV3-1
cdr3_nt: TGTGCCAGCAGCCAAAGAAGGGGAGGAGAGCAGTTCTTC
cdr3_aa: CASSQRRGGEQFF

j_call: TRBJ2-7
d_call: TRBD2
clone_size: .
v_call: TRBV5-1
cdr3_nt: TGCGCCAGCAGCCGGACTAGCGGGAGTGACGAGCAGTACTTC
cdr3_aa: CASSRTSGSDEQYF

j_call: TRBJ2-1
d_call: .
clone_size: .
v_call: TRBV6-5
cdr3_nt: TGTGCCAGCAGTTACTCCGAGGCTGACTACAATGAGCAGTTCTTC
cdr3_aa: CASSYSEADYNEQFF

j_call: TRBJ1-4
d_call: TRBD1
clone_size: few
v_call: TRBV7-9
cdr3_nt: TGTGCCAGCAGCGCCCACAGGGGGCAAACTGAAAAACTGTTTTTT
cdr3_aa: CASSAHRGQTEKLFF

j_call: TRBJ2-7
d_call: .
clone_size: .
v_call: TRBV7-2
cdr3_nt: TGTGCCAGCAGCTCCACCCCATCTAGCGTCGAGCAGTACTTC
cdr3_aa: CASSSTPSSVEQYF